The clone carrying this T cell receptor beta chain was found a few times. Its antigen is still unknown. The entry originates in a study of T cell responses to AZD1222 COVID-19 vaccine. The overall study: Combined were second doses at about 4 or about 12 weeks.

V lost 2 bases and J lost 2; bases outside the gene matches: 12. Germline lookup yields CDR1 SEHNR and CDR2 FQNEAQ (reference sequence). The CDR3 runs 18 residues. TCRdb's table, derived via immunoSEQ multiplex PCR, lists solely in-frame clones and lacks some. The top ten clones hold approximately 3% of a sample with some 120,000 clones, roughly 90% of them seen once. Overall study findings and caveats: Receipt of two AZD1222 doses was followed by a rise in Spike-specific TCR breadth and depth. AZD1222 recipients seropositive at baseline numbered only five or six.

The clonotype was recovered from an adult in good health. Sample: peripheral blood, taken on day 0 of AZD1222 vaccination. J is TRBJ2-5 and V is TRBV7-9; 9 bases are shared with TRBD1. The CDR3 DNA reads as TGTGCCAGCAGCTTATCGCCGACGGGGACAGGGACTCAAGAGACCCAGTACTTC. Protein product: CASSLSPTGTGTQETQYF.